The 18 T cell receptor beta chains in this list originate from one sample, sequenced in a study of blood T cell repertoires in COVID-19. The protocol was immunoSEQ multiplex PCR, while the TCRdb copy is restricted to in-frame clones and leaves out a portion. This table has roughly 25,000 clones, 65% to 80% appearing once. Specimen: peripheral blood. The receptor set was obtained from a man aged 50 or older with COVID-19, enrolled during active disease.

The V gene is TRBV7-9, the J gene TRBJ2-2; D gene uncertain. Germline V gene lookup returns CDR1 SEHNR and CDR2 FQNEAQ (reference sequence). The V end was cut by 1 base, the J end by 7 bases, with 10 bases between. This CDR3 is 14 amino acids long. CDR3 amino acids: CASSLVNSRGELFF. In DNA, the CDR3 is TGTGCCAGCAGCTTAGTTAACAGTCGCGGGGAGCTGTTTTTT.

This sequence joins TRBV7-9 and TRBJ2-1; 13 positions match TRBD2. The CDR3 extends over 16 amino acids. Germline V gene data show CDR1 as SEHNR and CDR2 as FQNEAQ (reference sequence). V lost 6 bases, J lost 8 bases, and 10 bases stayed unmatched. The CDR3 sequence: CASRPTSGRAVYEQFF. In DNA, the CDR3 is TGTGCCAGCAGACCTACTAGCGGGAGGGCAGTCTATGAGCAGTTCTTC.

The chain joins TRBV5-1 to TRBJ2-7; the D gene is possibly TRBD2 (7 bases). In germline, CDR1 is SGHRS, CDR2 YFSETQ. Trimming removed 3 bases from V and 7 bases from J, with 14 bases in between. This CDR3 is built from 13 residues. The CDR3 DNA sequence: TGCGCCAGCAGCTATTGGGCGGGGGCGGAGCAGTACTTC. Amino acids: CASSYWAGAEQYF.

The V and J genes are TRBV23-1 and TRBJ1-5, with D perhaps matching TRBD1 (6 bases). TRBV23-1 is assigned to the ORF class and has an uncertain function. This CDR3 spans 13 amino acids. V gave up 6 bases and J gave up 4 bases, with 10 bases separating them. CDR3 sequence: CASRPDRNQPQHF. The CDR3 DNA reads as TGCGCCAGCAGACCGGACAGAAATCAGCCCCAGCATTTT.

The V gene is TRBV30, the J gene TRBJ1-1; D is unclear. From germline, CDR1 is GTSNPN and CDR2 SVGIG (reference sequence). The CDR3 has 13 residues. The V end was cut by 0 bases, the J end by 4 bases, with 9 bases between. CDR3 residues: CAWSVRRSTEAFF. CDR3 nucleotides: TGTGCCTGGAGTGTGCGTAGGAGCACTGAAGCTTTCTTT. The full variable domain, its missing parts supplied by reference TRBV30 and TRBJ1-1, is SQTIHQWPATLVQPVGSPLSLECTVEGTSNPNLYWYRQAAGRGLQLLFYSVGIGQISSEVPQNLSASRPQDRQFILSSKKLLLSDSGFYLCAWSVRRSTEAFFGQGTRLTVV.

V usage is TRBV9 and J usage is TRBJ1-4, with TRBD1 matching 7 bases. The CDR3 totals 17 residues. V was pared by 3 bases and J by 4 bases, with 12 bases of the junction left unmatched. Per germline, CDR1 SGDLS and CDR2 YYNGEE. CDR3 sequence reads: CASSAAGSPGGNEKLFF. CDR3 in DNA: TGTGCCAGCAGCGCAGCTGGGTCCCCAGGGGGTAATGAAAAACTGTTTTTT.

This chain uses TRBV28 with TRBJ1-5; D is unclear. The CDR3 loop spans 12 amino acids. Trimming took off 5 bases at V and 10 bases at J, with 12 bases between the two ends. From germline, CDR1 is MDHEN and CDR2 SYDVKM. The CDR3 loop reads CASSLREEPQHF. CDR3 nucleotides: TGTGCCAGCAGTCTCCGGGAAGAACCCCAGCATTTT.

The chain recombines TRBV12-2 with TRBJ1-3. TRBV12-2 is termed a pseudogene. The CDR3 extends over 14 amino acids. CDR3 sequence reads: CASRFGGSGNTIYF. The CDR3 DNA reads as TGTGCAAGTCGCTTCGGGGGTTCTGGAAACACCATATATTTT.

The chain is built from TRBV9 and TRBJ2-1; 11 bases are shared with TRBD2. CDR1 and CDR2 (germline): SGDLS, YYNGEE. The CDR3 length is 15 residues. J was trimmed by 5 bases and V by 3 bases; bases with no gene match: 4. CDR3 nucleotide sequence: TGTGCCAGCAGCGATAGCGGGAGGGTCGACAATGAGCAGTTCTTC. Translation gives CASSDSGRVDNEQFF.

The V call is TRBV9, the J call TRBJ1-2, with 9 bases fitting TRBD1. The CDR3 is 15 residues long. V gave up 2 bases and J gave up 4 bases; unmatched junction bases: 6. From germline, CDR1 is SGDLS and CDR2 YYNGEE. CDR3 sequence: CASSVTGGASYGYTF. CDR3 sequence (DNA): TGTGCCAGCAGCGTTACAGGGGGCGCGAGCTATGGCTACACCTTC.

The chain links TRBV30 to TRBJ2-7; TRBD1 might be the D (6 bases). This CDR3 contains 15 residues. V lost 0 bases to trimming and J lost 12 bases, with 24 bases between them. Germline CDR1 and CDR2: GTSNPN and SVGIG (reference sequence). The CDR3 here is CAWSVYQGLGALLYF. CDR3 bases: TGTGCCTGGAGTGTCTATCAAGGGCTGGGGGCCCTCCTGTACTTC. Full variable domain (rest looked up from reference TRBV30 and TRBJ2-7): SQTIHQWPATLVQPVGSPLSLECTVEGTSNPNLYWYRQAAGRGLQLLFYSVGIGQISSEVPQNLSASRPQDRQFILSSKKLLLSDSGFYLCAWSVYQGLGALLYFGPGTRLTVT.

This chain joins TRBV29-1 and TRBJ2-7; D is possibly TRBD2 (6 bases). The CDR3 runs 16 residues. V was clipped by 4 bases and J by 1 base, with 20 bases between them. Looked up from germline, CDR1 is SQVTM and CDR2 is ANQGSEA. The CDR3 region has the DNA TGCAGCGTTGTTAAAGAGGGCGGGGTAAAGTCCTACGAGCAGTACTTC. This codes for CSVVKEGGVKSYEQYF.

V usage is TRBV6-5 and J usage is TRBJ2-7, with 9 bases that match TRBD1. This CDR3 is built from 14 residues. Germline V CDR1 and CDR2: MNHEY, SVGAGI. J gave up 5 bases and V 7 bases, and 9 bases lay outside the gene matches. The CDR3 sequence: CASTRDRERHEQYF. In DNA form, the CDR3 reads TGTGCCAGCACCCGGGACAGGGAACGCCACGAGCAGTACTTC.

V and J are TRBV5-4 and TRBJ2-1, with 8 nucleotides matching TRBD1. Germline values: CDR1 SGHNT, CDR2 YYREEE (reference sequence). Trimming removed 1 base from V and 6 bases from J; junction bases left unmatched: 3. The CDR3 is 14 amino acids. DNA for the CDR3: TGTGCCAGCAGCTTGCCCGACAGGGGCAATGAGCAGTTCTTC. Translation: CASSLPDRGNEQFF.

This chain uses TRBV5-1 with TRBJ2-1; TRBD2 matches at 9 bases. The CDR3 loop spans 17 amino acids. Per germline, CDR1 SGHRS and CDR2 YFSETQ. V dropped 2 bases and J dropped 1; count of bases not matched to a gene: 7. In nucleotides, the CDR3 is TGCGCCAGCAGCTTACATGGAGCGGGAGGTTCCTACAATGAGCAGTTCTTC. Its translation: CASSLHGAGGSYNEQFF.

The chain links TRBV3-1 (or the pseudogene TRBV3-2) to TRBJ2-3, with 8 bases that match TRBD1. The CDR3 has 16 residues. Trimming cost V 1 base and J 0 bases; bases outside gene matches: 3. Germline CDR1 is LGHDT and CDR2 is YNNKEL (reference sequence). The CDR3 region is CASSQVRDRSTDTQYF. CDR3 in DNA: TGTGCCAGCAGCCAAGTCCGGGACAGGAGCACAGATACGCAGTATTTT.

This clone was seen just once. The CDR3 here is CASSSDFLTAPLHF. CDR3 nucleotide sequence: TGTGCCAGCAGTTCGGACTTCCTAACGGCACCCCTCCACTTT. The rearrangement joins TRBV28 to TRBJ1-6; D not resolved. V shed 4 bases and J shed 11 bases, with 15 bases lying between them. Germline CDR1 reads MDHEN; CDR2 reads SYDVKM. The CDR3 runs 14 residues.

CDR3 sequence reads: CASTPGLPGGTQYF. As DNA, the CDR3 is TGTGCCAGCACACCAGGGCTACCCGGTGGGACCCAGTACTTC. The chain couples TRBV28 to TRBJ2-5; D perhaps matches TRBD1 (5 bases). CDR3 length: 14 amino acids. Germline values: CDR1 MDHEN, CDR2 SYDVKM. V was cut by 7 bases and J by 7 bases, with 19 bases left in between.